The next 30 T cell receptor beta chains were all read from a single sample in a study of cytomegalovirus exposure and HLA in healthy donors (dated by TCRdb to about 2017). Library method: the immunoSEQ multiplex PCR assay. TCRdb holds this immuneACCESS table with in-frame rearrangements only. Some clones are missing; in checked studies, unresolved V genes explain under half, and the rest has no known cause. This sample gives approximately 120,000 clones in total; 80% to 90% of them show up just once. Less than 1.5% of the sample comes from the top ten. Sequencing used PBMCs. Receptors were obtained from a woman aged 18-35 years in good health and CMV-seronegative.

The chain has TRBV2 and TRBJ2-7; no clear D gene. CDR3 length: 13 amino acids. Trimming shortened V by 2 bases and J by 3 bases, and 8 bases separated the two germline ends. Germline CDR1 is SNHLY and CDR2 is FYNNEI. CDR3 nucleotides: TGTGCCAGCAGTGAACTAGATGTCTACGAGCAGTACGTC. It specifies CASSELDVYEQYV.

This chain joins TRBV2 and TRBJ2-5; 8 nucleotides match TRBD2. This CDR3 contains 12 residues. Trimming took 10 bases from V and 5 from J; bases not matched to a gene: 6. Germline CDR1 reads SNHLY; CDR2 reads FYNNEI. The CDR3 DNA reads TGTGCCACCGCGGGGGGCGATGAGACCCAGTACTTC. As protein: CATAGGDETQYF.

The chain uses TRBV19 and TRBJ1-1, with TRBD1 as a possible D gene (6 bases). The CDR3 extends over 12 amino acids. Per the germline V gene, CDR1 is LNHDA and CDR2 is SQIVND (reference sequence). Trimming shortened V by 4 bases and J by 7 bases, and 10 bases separated the two germline ends. The CDR3 loop reads CASSKTGREAFF. CDR3 in DNA: TGTGCCAGTAGTAAAACAGGGCGTGAAGCTTTCTTT.

The chain links TRBV7-9 to TRBJ2-7; 9 positions agree with TRBD1. Germline lookup yields CDR1 SEHNR and CDR2 FQNEAQ (reference sequence). The CDR3 runs 14 residues. Trimming removed 4 bases from V and 5 bases from J; junction bases left unmatched: 6. The CDR3 DNA follows: TGTGCCAGCAGCTCAACAGGGGGCGAGAACGAGCAGTACTTC. As protein: CASSSTGGENEQYF.

The V and J genes are TRBV7-9 and TRBJ2-7; D is undetermined. The CDR3 is made up of 11 amino acids. The V gene's germline CDR1 is SEHNR and CDR2 FQNEAQ (reference sequence). Trimming shortened V by 5 bases and J by 2 bases, and 4 bases separated the two germline ends. The CDR3 sequence: CASSPAYEQYF. The CDR3 DNA reads as TGTGCCAGCAGCCCTGCCTACGAGCAGTACTTC. Full variable domain (missing parts from reference TRBV7-9 and TRBJ2-7): DTGVSQNPRHKITKRGQNVTFRCDPISEHNRLYWYRQTLGQGPEFLTYFQNEAQLEKSRLLSDRFSAERPKGSFSTLEIQRTEQGDSAMYLCASSPAYEQYFGPGTRLTVT.

V and J are TRBV28 and TRBJ1-3, with TRBD1 matching over 10 bases. J was trimmed by 7 bases and V by 5 bases; bases with no gene match: 11. The CDR3 extends over 16 amino acids. From germline, CDR1 is MDHEN and CDR2 SYDVKM. CDR3 sequence reads: CASSIYGTGDRNTIYF. For the CDR3, the DNA is TGTGCCAGCAGTATCTACGGGACAGGGGATCGGAACACCATATATTTT.

CDR3 residues: CASSQDLSYEQYF. The CDR3 DNA reads as TGTGCCAGCAGCCAAGATCTCTCCTACGAGCAGTACTTC. The rearrangement uses TRBV14 and TRBJ2-7; no clear D. Trimming removed 0 bases from V and 0 bases from J, with 3 bases in between. The CDR3 spans 13 residues. Germline V gives CDR1 SGHDN, CDR2 FVKESK. The variable domain in full, with the rest retrieved from reference TRBV14 and TRBJ2-7, is EAGVTQFPSHSVIEKGQTVTLRCDPISGHDNLYWYRRVMGKEIKFLLHFVKESKQDESGMPNNRFLAERTGGTYSTLKVQPAELEDSGVYFCASSQDLSYEQYFGPGTRLTVT.

J is TRBJ2-1 and V is TRBV27, with TRBD2 matching over 9 bases. The length of the CDR3 is 16 residues. With 0 bases clipped from V and 4 bases from J, the junction kept 4 bases outside the gene matches. CDR1 and CDR2 (germline): MNHEY, SMNVEV (reference sequence). Written as DNA, the CDR3 is TGTGCCAGCAGTTTATCCGCGACTAGCGGATACAATGAGCAGTTCTTC. As protein: CASSLSATSGYNEQFF.

V and J are TRBV25-1 and TRBJ2-3, with 7 bases lining up with TRBD2. In germline, CDR1 is MGHDK, CDR2 SYGVNS. The CDR3 is 15 residues long. The V segment lost 3 bases and the J segment 0 bases; nucleotides outside the gene matches: 3. CDR3 nucleotide sequence: TGTGCCAGCAGTGACAGCGGGGAAAGCACAGATACGCAGTATTTT. Encoded protein: CASSDSGESTDTQYF.

The rearrangement uses TRBV5-6 and TRBJ1-2; 8 bases line up with TRBD1. V dropped 5 bases and J dropped 7; count of bases not matched to a gene: 7. The V gene's germline CDR1 is SGHDT and CDR2 YYEEEE. The CDR3 consists of 13 residues. DNA for the CDR3: TGTGCCAGCAGAGAGTTGACAGGGGTTGGCTACACCTTC. Its translation is CASRELTGVGYTF.

This clone turned up a few times. This chain uses TRBV7-8 with TRBJ2-7; 7 bases map to TRBD1. The V gene end was trimmed by 2 bases and the J gene end by 2 bases; junction bases not matched to a gene: 3. CDR3 length: 14 residues. Germline CDR1 SGHVS, CDR2 FQNEAQ. The CDR3 DNA follows: TGTGCCAGCAGCTTACCGGGACAGACCTACGAGCAGTACTTC. Protein: CASSLPGQTYEQYF. Full variable domain (rest looked up from reference TRBV7-8 and TRBJ2-7): GAGVSQSPRYKVAKRGQDVALRCDPISGHVSLFWYQQALGQGPEFLTYFQNEAQLDKSGLPSDRFFAERPEGSVSTLKIQRTQQEDSAVYLCASSLPGQTYEQYFGPGTRLTVT.

The V call is TRBV7-2, the J call TRBJ2-1, with 9 bases matching TRBD2. The CDR3 totals 20 residues. From germline, CDR1 is SGHTA and CDR2 FQGNSA. V gave up 0 bases and J gave up 6 bases; unmatched junction bases: 18. The CDR3 region is CASSLAKGFTRGGAVNEQFF. For the CDR3, the DNA is TGTGCCAGCAGCTTAGCGAAAGGGTTTACGCGCGGGGGGGCGGTCAATGAGCAGTTCTTC.

The V gene is TRBV10-3, the J gene TRBJ1-6, with unresolved D. Germline V CDR1 and CDR2: ENHRY, SYGVKD. The CDR3 has 15 amino acids. Between the trimmed V and J ends, which lost 2 bases and 5 bases, there was a span of 10 bases. The CDR3 DNA follows: TGTGCCATCAGTGAGAGGACTGGAGATAATTCACCCCTCCACTTT. Amino acids: CAISERTGDNSPLHF.

This clone was detected only once. V gene TRBV6-1 combines with J gene TRBJ2-1; TRBD1 aligns across 7 bases. Unmatched junction bases numbered 1, after V lost 4 bases and J lost 4 bases. CDR3 length: 13 amino acids. Germline CDR1 and CDR2: MNHNS and SASEGT. The CDR3 DNA follows: TGTGCCAGCAGTGTGACAGGGTACAATGAGCAGTTCTTC. This codes for CASSVTGYNEQFF.

This clone was detected only once. The chain's CDR3 is CASSLWSSGGTDTQYF. CDR3 coding DNA: TGTGCCAGCAGTTTATGGAGCAGTGGAGGCACAGATACGCAGTATTTT. The chain joins TRBV27 to TRBJ2-3; D call uncertain. Trimming cost V 1 base and J 1 base, with 12 bases left between them. Germline V gene lookup returns CDR1 MNHEY and CDR2 SMNVEV (reference sequence). This CDR3 comprises 16 residues.

This clone was observed a single time. This chain uses TRBV27 with TRBJ1-4; the match to TRBD1 covers 10 bases. With V trimmed by 5 bases and J by 8 bases, 11 bases remained unmatched. The length of the CDR3 is 16 residues. Germline loops: CDR1 MNHEY, CDR2 SMNVEV (reference sequence). The CDR3 region is CASSPTRQGAGEKLFF. The CDR3 DNA follows: TGTGCCAGCAGTCCAACAAGACAGGGGGCCGGCGAAAAACTGTTTTTT.

This chain uses TRBV7-9 with TRBJ2-3; 12 bases map to TRBD2. From germline, CDR1 is SEHNR and CDR2 FQNEAQ (reference sequence). The CDR3 totals 17 residues. The trim removed 7 bases at V and 4 bases at J, leaving 12 bases unmatched. The CDR3 nucleotides read TGTGCCAGCACCCCTAGCGGGAGGGCCGCAGTGGCAGATACGCAGTATTTT. Encoded protein: CASTPSGRAAVADTQYF.

V is TRBV27 and J is TRBJ2-1; TRBD2 is a possible D gene (6 bases). V was pared by 3 bases and J by 7 bases, with 13 bases between. CDR3 length equals 14 residues. CDR1 MNHEY and CDR2 SMNVEV come from the germline V gene (reference sequence). The CDR3 here is CASSFRAGINEQFF. DNA for the CDR3: TGTGCCAGCAGTTTTAGGGCGGGAATTAATGAGCAGTTCTTC.

This sequence joins TRBV5-1 and TRBJ2-1; 9 positions match TRBD2. V lost 4 bases and J lost 5; bases outside the gene matches: 10. This CDR3 is built from 16 residues. CDR1 and CDR2 from the germline V gene are SGHRS and YFSETQ. The CDR3 nucleotides are TGCGCCAGCAGCCTGGAAGGGACTAGCAGAGACAATGAGCAGTTCTTC. It yields the protein CASSLEGTSRDNEQFF.

This rearrangement joins TRBV6-6 to TRBJ1-1, with a weak D call TRBD1 (5 bases). Germline V CDR1 and CDR2: MNHNY, SVGAGI (reference sequence). The CDR3 covers 13 residues. Trimming took off 2 bases at V and 5 bases at J, with 9 bases between the two ends. CDR3 in amino acids: CASSYLRTTEAFF. The CDR3 coding sequence is TGTGCCAGCAGTTACCTCCGGACAACTGAAGCTTTCTTT.

J is TRBJ2-7 and V is TRBV6-1, with a possible D match to TRBD2 (5 bases). The CDR3 totals 13 residues. The ends were cut back, 8 bases at V and 6 bases at J, with 17 bases in the middle. Germline-derived CDR1 and CDR2 are MNHNS and SASEGT. In DNA form, the CDR3 reads TGTGCCAGCCACGAAGCGGCCCTCTCCGAGCAGTACTTC. This translates into CASHEAALSEQYF.

The chain recombines TRBV18 with TRBJ2-5, with D perhaps TRBD1 (5 bases). V dropped 4 bases and J dropped 7 bases, with 10 bases sitting between them. Per the germline V gene, CDR1 is KGHSH and CDR2 is LQKENI. The CDR3 has 12 residues. This CDR3 reads CASSRGARTQYF. CDR3 coding DNA: TGTGCCAGCTCACGTGGGGCGAGGACCCAGTACTTC. The full variable domain, completed using reference TRBV18 and TRBJ2-5, is NAGVMQNPRHLVRRRGQEARLRCSPMKGHSHVYWYRQLPEEGLKFMVYLQKENIIDESGMPKERFSAEFPKEGPSILRIQQVVRGDSAAYFCASSRGARTQYFGPGTRLLVL.

The chain uses TRBV28 and TRBJ1-1; no firm D call. V lost 4 bases and J 6 bases, leaving 18 bases between the germline ends. Germline lookup yields CDR1 MDHEN and CDR2 SYDVKM. The CDR3 covers 15 residues. The CDR3, as DNA: TGTGCCAGCAGTTCCCAATCTTACACAAACGCTGAAGCTTTCTTT. It encodes CASSSQSYTNAEAFF. Together with reference TRBV28 and TRBJ1-1, the CDR3 gives the full variable domain: DVKVTQSSRYLVKRTGEKVFLECVQDMDHENMFWYRQDPGLGLRLIYFSYDVKMKEKGDIPEGYSVSREKKERFSLILESASTNQTSMYLCASSSQSYTNAEAFFGQGTRLTVV.

This rearrangement joins TRBV7-6 to TRBJ1-1; 8 bases are shared with TRBD1. The V segment lost 2 bases and the J segment 4 bases; nucleotides outside the gene matches: 12. The CDR3 consists of 17 residues. CDR1 and CDR2 from the germline V gene are SGHVS and FNYEAQ. The CDR3, as DNA: TGTGCCAGCAGCTTAACAGGGGGTCTCGGTTTCGTCACTGAAGCTTTCTTT. Protein sequence: CASSLTGGLGFVTEAFF.

This chain joins TRBV7-9 and TRBJ1-1; 9 bases agree with TRBD1. CDR1 SEHNR and CDR2 FQNEAQ come from the germline V gene (reference sequence). The CDR3 totals 16 residues. V was clipped by 5 bases and J by 10 bases; unmatched bases: 17. CDR3 region: CASSHGSGQGGSPAFF. The DNA for the CDR3 is TGTGCCAGCAGCCATGGATCGGGACAGGGAGGCTCTCCAGCTTTCTTT.

The chain couples TRBV9 to TRBJ1-2; the D is unclear. Germline assignment: CDR1 SGDLS and CDR2 YYNGEE. V was shortened by 0 bases and J by 4 bases, with 7 bases between the two germline ends. This CDR3 has 13 residues. CDR3 in amino acids: CASSVGVGYGYTF. CDR3 in DNA: TGTGCCAGCAGCGTAGGCGTCGGCTATGGCTACACCTTC.

The V gene is TRBV7-9, the J gene TRBJ2-7; TRBD2 agrees at 14 bases. With V trimmed by 4 bases and J by 3 bases, 5 bases remained unmatched. The germline V gene encodes CDR1 SEHNR and CDR2 FQNEAQ (reference sequence). The CDR3 has 16 amino acids. The CDR3 DNA sequence: TGTGCCAGCAGCTCCGGACTAGCGGGGGGAAGCTACGAGCAGTACGTC. It yields the protein CASSSGLAGGSYEQYV.

In this sample, this clone turned up once. The rearrangement joins TRBV7-9 to TRBJ2-1; D gene uncertain. The CDR3 consists of 12 residues. The V end lost 2 bases, the J end lost 7 bases, and 6 bases lay between the germline ends. CDR1 is SEHNR and CDR2 is FQNEAQ in the germline V gene (reference sequence). The CDR3 DNA sequence: TGTGCCAGCAGCTTACCTTCGAATGAGCAGTTCTTC. It yields the protein CASSLPSNEQFF.

This chain joins TRBV11-2 and TRBJ1-6, with D unresolved. Trimming left V 5 bases short and J 0 bases short, with 14 bases between. Per the germline V gene, CDR1 is SGHAT and CDR2 is FQNNGV. The CDR3 runs 17 residues. The CDR3 is CASSTLGLSSYNSPLHF. DNA for the CDR3: TGTGCCAGCAGCACCCTGGGCCTGAGCTCCTATAATTCACCCCTCCACTTT.

The chain is built from TRBV9 and TRBJ1-3; 10 bases line up with TRBD1. Trimming cost V 3 bases and J 4 bases; bases outside gene matches: 4. The V gene's germline CDR1 is SGDLS and CDR2 YYNGEE. This CDR3 contains 15 residues. The DNA for the CDR3 is TGTGCCAGCAGCGGGGGGACAGGGGCAGGAAACACCATATATTTT. Amino acids: CASSGGTGAGNTIYF. Variable domain in full (rest from reference TRBV9 and TRBJ1-3): DSGVTQTPKHLITATGQRVTLRCSPRSGDLSVYWYQQSLDQGLQFLIQYYNGEERAKGNILERFSAQQFPDLHSELNLSSLELGDSALYFCASSGGTGAGNTIYFGEGSWLTVV.